Below are 15 T cell receptor beta chains sequenced from a single sample in a study of radiotherapy plus CTLA-4 blockade in lung cancer. Using immunoSEQ multiplex PCR, the repertoire was profiled, and TCRdb retains in-frame clones only, with some absent. Among about 56,000 clones listed, 70% to 85% were seen once. Specimen: peripheral blood, collected from a patient treated with radiotherapy plus ipilimumab. The receptor source for this set is a human donor with non-small cell lung cancer who had a complete response to radiotherapy plus ipilimumab.

The chain links TRBV5-1 to TRBJ2-7; TRBD2 aligns across 10 bases. CDR1 is SGHRS, CDR2 YFSETQ, per germline. Trimming cost V 1 base and J 3 bases; bases outside gene matches: 7. The CDR3 consists of 16 residues. The CDR3 protein is CASSLQSGGAVYEQYF. The CDR3 bases are TGCGCCAGCAGCTTGCAGAGCGGGGGGGCCGTCTACGAGCAGTACTTC.

The J gene is TRBJ1-5, the V gene TRBV7-9; D call uncertain. The CDR3 is 15 residues long. CDR1 is SEHNR, CDR2 FQNEAQ, per germline (reference sequence). Trimming stripped 0 bases from V and 4 bases from J, with 10 bases between. The CDR3 coding sequence is TGTGCCAGCAGCTTAGCGTTGTCGGGGAATCAGCCCCAGCATTTT. Protein sequence: CASSLALSGNQPQHF.

This clone was seen a handful of times. V gene TRBV27 combines with J gene TRBJ1-2, with 11 bases lining up with TRBD1. CDR1 and CDR2 (germline): MNHEY, SMNVEV (reference sequence). Trimming at V came to 7 bases and at J to 4 bases, leaving 14 bases not matched to a gene. The CDR3 loop spans 17 amino acids. The CDR3 DNA is TGTGCCAGCACCAAGGGACAGGGGGTGGGGGCTGGCTATGGCTACACCTTC. It translates to CASTKGQGVGAGYGYTF.

The chain is built from TRBV9 and TRBJ2-2; D is possibly TRBD2 (5 bases). The CDR3 sequence is 15 residues long. V dropped 4 bases and J dropped 5 bases, with 15 bases sitting between them. The germline V gene has CDR1 SGDLS and CDR2 YYNGEE. In DNA form, the CDR3 reads TGTGCCAGCAGCCTCCGCGGGCTAGGTACCGGGGAGCTGTTTTTT. It codes for CASSLRGLGTGELFF. Drawing the rest from reference TRBV9 and TRBJ2-2, the complete variable domain is DSGVTQTPKHLITATGQRVTLRCSPRSGDLSVYWYQQSLDQGLQFLIQYYNGEERAKGNILERFSAQQFPDLHSELNLSSLELGDSALYFCASSLRGLGTGELFFGEGSRLTVL.

CDR3 amino acids: CAISDNVGYGYTF. CDR3 bases: TGTGCCATCAGTGATAACGTCGGCTATGGCTACACCTTC. This sequence joins TRBV10-3 and TRBJ1-2, with unresolved D. This CDR3 comprises 13 residues. Trimming cost V 3 bases and J 4 bases, with 9 bases left between them. Germline V gene lookup returns CDR1 ENHRY and CDR2 SYGVKD.

The chain recombines TRBV25-1 with TRBJ1-3, with TRBD1 as a possible D gene (5 bases). The CDR3 is 15 residues long. CDR1 is MGHDK and CDR2 is SYGVNS in the germline V gene. With 2 bases removed from V and 1 base from J, the gap between germline ends came to 9 bases. CDR3 sequence reads: CASSEAGGSGNTIYF. Written as DNA, the CDR3 is TGTGCCAGCAGTGAAGCCGGGGGATCTGGAAACACCATATATTTT.

This CDR3 is CAWNRGRNTGELFF. The DNA for the CDR3 is TGTGCCTGGAACAGGGGGCGCAATACCGGGGAGCTGTTTTTT. The rearrangement uses TRBV30 and TRBJ2-2; 9 bases align to TRBD1. Per the germline V gene, CDR1 is GTSNPN and CDR2 is SVGIG (reference sequence). V dropped 4 bases and J dropped 5; count of bases not matched to a gene: 5. The CDR3 contains 14 residues.

V and J are TRBV19 and TRBJ2-2; 11 bases are shared with TRBD1. The CDR3 loop spans 15 amino acids. Unmatched junction bases numbered 4, after V lost 6 bases and J lost 4 bases. Per germline, CDR1 LNHDA and CDR2 SQIVND (reference sequence). CDR3 nucleotide sequence: TGTGCCAGTAGCCGGGACAGGGGGGCCACCGGGGAGCTGTTTTTT. It yields the protein CASSRDRGATGELFF.

The chain employs TRBV5-6 and TRBJ1-1, with 10 positions matching TRBD1. This CDR3 comprises 16 residues. V shed 3 bases and J 0 bases; nucleotides not matched to a gene: 5. Germline lookup yields CDR1 SGHDT and CDR2 YYEEEE. In DNA, the CDR3 is TGTGCCAGCAGCTGGGGGACAGGGGTGATGAACACTGAAGCTTTCTTT. Residues: CASSWGTGVMNTEAFF.

This clone was counted a few times. This rearrangement joins TRBV15 to TRBJ2-1; 7 bases are a match to TRBD2. V shed 5 bases, J shed 3 bases, and the junction held 13 bases outside the gene matches. The V gene's germline CDR1 is LNHNV and CDR2 YYDKDF (reference sequence). This CDR3 contains 17 residues. The CDR3 region has the DNA TGTGCCACCAGCCCACCAGCGGCGGGCGGGGGCTACAATGAGCAGTTCTTC. The encoded protein is CATSPPAAGGGYNEQFF. Together with reference TRBV15 and TRBJ2-1, the CDR3 gives the full variable domain: DAMVIQNPRYQVTQFGKPVTLSCSQTLNHNVMYWYQQKSSQAPKLLFHYYDKDFNNEADTPDNFQSRRPNTSFCFLDIRSPGLGDTAMYLCATSPPAAGGGYNEQFFGPGTRLTVL.

The DNA for the CDR3 is TGTGCCAGCAGCGGCCAGCGAGGTGCGAACACTGAAGCTTTCTTT. The encoded protein is CASSGQRGANTEAFF. The chain employs TRBV7-2 and TRBJ1-1; the D is unclear. Germline values: CDR1 SGHTA, CDR2 FQGNSA. The V gene lost 5 bases and the J gene lost 1 base, with 14 bases spanning the gap. The CDR3 sequence is 15 residues long.

V is TRBV2 and J is TRBJ1-5; tentative D call: TRBD1 (6 bases). This CDR3 is built from 16 residues. From germline, CDR1 is SNHLY and CDR2 FYNNEI. Trimming removed 7 bases at V and 1 base at J, with 17 bases between. The DNA of the CDR3 is TGTGCCAGCACCGGGGGGCCATATCTAAGCAATCAGCCCCAGCATTTT. This translates into CASTGGPYLSNQPQHF.

This chain links TRBV18 with TRBJ2-3, with D perhaps TRBD1 (6 bases). This CDR3 is built from 13 residues. Looked up from germline, CDR1 is KGHSH and CDR2 is LQKENI. The V end lost 8 bases, the J end lost 2 bases, and 11 bases lay between the germline ends. The chain's CDR3 is CASAGASTDTQYF. The DNA of the CDR3 is TGTGCCAGCGCAGGGGCTTCCACAGATACGCAGTATTTT.

Only one count was recorded for this clone. The V call is TRBV19, the J call TRBJ2-1; possibly TRBD1 or TRBD2 for D (5 bases each). The CDR3 extends over 18 amino acids. Trimming cost V 4 bases and J 4 bases, with 23 bases left between them. Germline loops: CDR1 LNHDA, CDR2 SQIVND (reference sequence). CDR3 loop: CASSKEGLLRQTYNEQFF. The CDR3 nucleotides are TGTGCCAGTAGTAAAGAGGGCCTTCTTAGACAGACTTACAATGAGCAGTTCTTC.

This sequence joins TRBV30 and TRBJ1-2; D is unresolved. CDR3 length: 15 residues. V lost 4 bases and J 0 bases, leaving 15 bases between the germline ends. Germline V gene sequence: CDR1 GTSNPN, CDR2 SVGIG (reference sequence). The CDR3 bases are TGTGCCTGGAATCCCCACGGGTTTACTAACTATGGCTACACCTTC. Protein sequence: CAWNPHGFTNYGYTF.